This TCR beta chain derives from a study of cytomegalovirus exposure and HLA in healthy donors. Overall study context: Early released data had 65 million to 100 million unique TCRs, all coming from HLA-typed donors. Study-level results: In a later analysis, HLA-C alleles had the fewest associated TCRs, DRB1 alleles the most.

As concerns this clone: Its antigen is still unknown.

Both 60 Vbeta primers and 13 Jbeta primers went into the PCR. Measured with immunoSEQ multiplex PCR; TCRdb has only the in-frame clones, and not every one. The table lists some 180,000 clones, about three quarters of them singletons. Sequencing used PBMCs. The source is a woman in her fifties or sixties in good health and CMV-seropositive.

The CDR3 sequence: CASSLQGLAGGGTDTQYF. The CDR3 nucleotides are TGTGCCAGTAGCCTTCAGGGACTAGCGGGAGGAGGCACAGATACGCAGTATTTT. The V call is TRBV19, the J call TRBJ2-3; 15 nucleotides match TRBD2. V lost 6 bases to trimming and J lost 1 base; unmatched junction nucleotides: 8. This CDR3 region has 18 residues. CDR1 and CDR2 from the germline V gene are LNHDA and SQIVND (reference sequence).